Listed below are T cell receptor beta chains from one sample, sequenced in a study of a mutant IDH1 vaccine in newly diagnosed glioma. These receptors have no known antigen. TCRdb's copy holds only in-frame clones and misses some; the assay was immunoSEQ multiplex PCR. The sample comprises fewer than 45,000 clones, about 78% of which are singletons, and around 6.5% rests with the top ten. The source material was PBMCs, sampled from a glioma patient whose treatment included an IDH1 peptide vaccine. The receptors stem from a woman aged 35 to 49 with glioma. Some clones in this sample may be carry-over from other donors' samples. Each CDR3 is given without its conserved first and last residue. The order of the fields is CDR3 length, J gene, V gene, CDR3 protein.

length: 10
J: TRBJ1-2
V: TRBV6-1
CDR3: ASSESIYGYT

length: 13
J: TRBJ1-5
V: TRBV9
CDR3: ASSVSGQGNQPQH

length: 13
J: TRBJ1-2
V: TRBV29-1
CDR3: SVEDGLKAFGGDT

length: 11
J: TRBJ2-7
V: TRBV27
CDR3: ASSLWSSYEQY

length: 11
J: TRBJ2-1
V: TRBV6-1
CDR3: ASIGDGYNEQF

length: 10
J: TRBJ1-2
V: TRBV12-5
CDR3: PHQGRCYGYT

length: 12
J: TRBJ1-1
V: TRBV6-5
CDR3: ASSKQGMNTEAF

length: 11
J: TRBJ2-2
V: TRBV18
CDR3: ASSPGVTGELF

length: 14
J: TRBJ2-7
V: TRBV7-2
CDR3: ASSLVGGGSSYEQY

length: 13
J: TRBJ1-2
V: TRBV6-1
CDR3: ASSEAGTVSYGYT

length: 11
J: TRBJ2-3
V: TRBV5-4
CDR3: ASSRDYTDTQY

length: 13
J: TRBJ2-3
V: TRBV5-4
CDR3: ASSRDSASTDTQY

length: 14
J: TRBJ1-5
V: TRBV2
CDR3: ASSDGRQGRSQPQH

length: 11
J: TRBJ2-1
V: TRBV29-1
CDR3: SVGTGGYNEQF

length: 10
J: TRBJ2-1
V: TRBV7-8
CDR3: ASSLVRGGQF

length: 15
J: TRBJ1-2
V: TRBV4-2
CDR3: ASSPRGGRQGDYGYT

length: 10
J: TRBJ2-5
V: TRBV6-1
CDR3: ASSEAVETQY

length: 12
J: TRBJ1-1
V: TRBV5-1
CDR3: ASSLYGGNTEAF

length: 14
J: TRBJ1-3
V: TRBV9
CDR3: ASSGLTGFTGNTIY

length: 13
J: TRBJ2-1
V: TRBV6-5
CDR3: ASNPTRTSLVEQF

length: 14
J: TRBJ2-2
V: TRBV14
CDR3: ASSQVSSPNTGELF

length: 11
J: TRBJ2-3
V: TRBV28
CDR3: ASSPRMIRTQY

length: 9
J: TRBJ1-1
V: TRBV6-1
CDR3: ASSELNEAF

length: 13
J: TRBJ1-5
V: TRBV4-2
CDR3: ASSQDLGTNQPQH

length: 12
J: TRBJ2-5
V: TRBV6-1
CDR3: ATRPGQGPREQY

length: 14
J: TRBJ2-7
V: TRBV27
CDR3: ASSLMAGGISYEQY

length: 14
J: TRBJ2-1
V: TRBV7-2
CDR3: ASTLGGREVYNEQF

length: 12
J: TRBJ2-5
V: TRBV19
CDR3: ASSIRGPWETQY

length: 11
J: TRBJ2-3
V: TRBV6-6
CDR3: ASSPLSTDTQY

length: 12
J: TRBJ1-5
V: TRBV15
CDR3: ATRNRDFSQPQH

length: 8
J: TRBJ2-7
V: TRBV11-2
CDR3: ASSSYEQY

length: 13
J: TRBJ2-5
V: TRBV29-1
CDR3: SVLPPSHRQETQY

length: 13
J: TRBJ2-1
V: TRBV6-1
CDR3: ASSERLAGEDEQF

length: 9
J: TRBJ2-7
V: TRBV5-6
CDR3: ASSFLDEQY

length: 14
J: TRBJ2-7
V: TRBV11-1
CDR3: ASSLAPWTGVYEQY

length: 12
J: TRBJ1-2
V: TRBV2
CDR3: ASSQGQGSYGYT

length: 9
J: TRBJ1-1
V: TRBV25-1
CDR3: ASSETTEAF

length: 12
J: TRBJ2-1
V: TRBV15
CDR3: ATSRVGGGNEQF

length: 15
J: TRBJ1-1
V: TRBV4-3
CDR3: ASSQDLGGGLNTEAF

length: 15
J: TRBJ2-2
V: TRBV5-1
CDR3: ASSLYRRAGFTGELF

length: 11
J: TRBJ2-7
V: TRBV14
CDR3: ASSPLKVYEQY

length: 10
J: TRBJ2-1
V: TRBV29-1
CDR3: SVGKTSEGQF

length: 13
J: TRBJ1-5
V: TRBV4-1
CDR3: ASRQGTGTNQPQH

length: 12
J: TRBJ2-1
V: TRBV7-8
CDR3: ASSLGLAGNEQF

length: 11
J: TRBJ2-1
V: TRBV4-2
CDR3: ASSQGSQREQF

length: 12
J: TRBJ2-7
V: TRBV5-1
CDR3: ASTPLASTYEQY

length: 11
J: TRBJ1-1
V: TRBV6-1
CDR3: ASIRVGHTEAF

length: 12
J: TRBJ1-4
V: TRBV6-1
CDR3: ASWRDRQNEKLF

length: 13
J: TRBJ1-4
V: TRBV9
CDR3: ASSPSHRTSEKLF

length: 12
J: TRBJ1-2
V: TRBV6-5
CDR3: ASSSRQGLTGYT

length: 16
J: TRBJ1-2
V: TRBV4-1
CDR3: ASSQAVTGSLLYYGYT

length: 11
J: TRBJ2-2
V: TRBV7-5
CDR3: VRVTESTGELF

length: 11
J: TRBJ1-4
V: TRBV4-3
CDR3: ASSQDFSEKLF

length: 11
J: TRBJ2-7
V: TRBV5-4
CDR3: ASSPGHPYEQY

length: 15
J: TRBJ2-7
V: TRBV7-9
CDR3: ASSSRGQGSRSHEQY

length: 11
J: TRBJ1-1
V: TRBV10-1
CDR3: ASRPGTNTEAF

length: 13
J: TRBJ1-1
V: TRBV5-4
CDR3: ASSLTAGRVTEAF

length: 14
J: TRBJ2-3
V: TRBV19
CDR3: ASSEWRGGLTDTQY